This TCR beta chain appears in the sequencing data of a study of shared clonotypes between healthy human individuals. Study details: Each donor contributed plates that comprised three CD4 naive, three CD4 memory, two CD8 naive and one CD8 memory. Study-wide findings and caveats: Across subsets, estimated richness was generally greater for naive than for memory populations. Clonotype sharing levels among donors were expected to vary with sequencing depth.

Of note for this clone: Its antigen is still unknown.

The method was immunoSEQ multiplex PCR; TCRdb's version includes in-frame clones alone and lacks a portion of them. In the table there are about 2.4 million clones, more than 90% of which are singletons. J gave up 5 bases and V 5 bases, and 13 bases lay outside the gene matches. Germline V lookup: CDR1 SGHNT, CDR2 YYREEE (reference sequence). This CDR3 has 17 residues. Sequencing was carried out using naive CD4+ T cells sorted from blood. Subset of the sample: CD45RA+ positively selected. The genes are TRBV5-4 and TRBJ2-3; 11 bases are shared with TRBD2. This sequence was found in a man younger than 35 in good health. The DNA of the CDR3 is TGTGCCAGCAGTCCCGGGGGTAGCGGGGGGGCCAAAGATACGCAGTATTTT. Encoded protein: CASSPGGSGGAKDTQYF.